The following is a TCR beta chain sequence with its context. TCRdb's table, derived via immunoSEQ multiplex PCR, lists solely in-frame clones and lacks some. The sample includes over a million clones, around 98% of them seen just once. The data were taken from a study of shared clonotypes between healthy human individuals. From CD4+ cells came CD45RA+ naive and CD45RA-negative memory subsets. This CDR3 spans 12 amino acids. Trimming removed 6 bases from V and 6 bases from J, with 9 bases in between. CDR1 KGHSH and CDR2 LQKENI come from the germline V gene. V usage is TRBV18 and J usage is TRBJ2-1; D remains unclear. The receptor comes from a man between 25 and 39 years old in good health. Sequencing input: naive CD4+ T cells sorted from blood. Subset indicated: CD45RA+ positively selected. The CDR3 coding sequence is TGTGCCAGCTCGCACGGTGGCAATGAGCAGTTCTTC. This codes for CASSHGGNEQFF.